The rows below give T cell receptor beta chains drawn from one sample of a study of blood T cells in healthy people across ages. TCRdb re-analysed the 5' RACE reads in MiXCR, keeping a single row per CDR3 protein. The table records roughly 1,500,000 distinct CDR3 sequences, roughly 30% of them present only once. The sequencing input was blood. The receptors here all came from a woman in her thirties in good health. The CDR3 runs from the conserved cysteine through the conserved F or W. The order of the fields is V gene, J gene, D gene, clone size, CDR3 DNA, CDR3 protein. D genes are given only for firm matches. Rows may omit the clone size; those that give it use once, few, many or a size class.

v_call: TRBV28
j_call: TRBJ2-5
d_call: -
clone_size: -
cdr3_nt: TGTGCCAGCAGTTTAAAGTGGAAAACTGAGGGGACTGGTGCAAGGTGGTACTTC
cdr3_aa: CASSLKWKTEGTGARWYF

v_call: TRBV2
j_call: TRBJ1-4
d_call: -
clone_size: once
cdr3_nt: TGTGCCAGCAGCCAAGACACAAGCGGCCAAAAACTGTTTTTT
cdr3_aa: CASSQDTSGQKLFF

v_call: TRBV7-8
j_call: TRBJ2-3
d_call: -
clone_size: -
cdr3_nt: TGTGCCAGCAGCTTAGCAGGCTATGGTCCAGATACGCAGTATTTT
cdr3_aa: CASSLAGYGPDTQYF

v_call: TRBV24-1
j_call: TRBJ2-3
d_call: TRBD2
clone_size: few
cdr3_nt: TGTGCCACCAGTGATGGACTAGCGGGGGATAGCACAGATACGCAGTATTTT
cdr3_aa: CATSDGLAGDSTDTQYF

v_call: TRBV7-2
j_call: TRBJ2-2
d_call: -
clone_size: -
cdr3_nt: TGTGCCAGCAGCTTGTGGGGGGCCACCGGGGAGCTGTTTTTT
cdr3_aa: CASSLWGATGELFF

v_call: TRBV5-5
j_call: TRBJ2-2
d_call: -
clone_size: -
cdr3_nt: TGTGCCAGCAGCTTGGTCGCCTGGGAGCTGTTTTTT
cdr3_aa: CASSLVAWELFF

v_call: TRBV6-2/TRBV6-3
j_call: TRBJ1-1
d_call: -
clone_size: -
cdr3_nt: TGTGCCAGTAGTATGCGGGGGTCGGGGACTGAAGCTTTCTTT
cdr3_aa: CASSMRGSGTEAFF

v_call: TRBV10-3
j_call: TRBJ1-1
d_call: -
clone_size: -
cdr3_nt: TGTGCCATCAGTGAGGGGGGTGCTGAAGCTTTCTTT
cdr3_aa: CAISEGGAEAFF

v_call: TRBV20-1
j_call: TRBJ2-1
d_call: TRBD2
clone_size: -
cdr3_nt: TGCAGTGCTAGAGTTAGGGCTAGCGGGAGGAATGAGCAGTTCTTC
cdr3_aa: CSARVRASGRNEQFF

v_call: TRBV6-1
j_call: TRBJ2-3
d_call: -
clone_size: -
cdr3_nt: TGTGCCAGCATCCCTTTAGTAGGCCGCGCAGATACGCAGTATTTT
cdr3_aa: CASIPLVGRADTQYF

v_call: TRBV4-1
j_call: TRBJ2-5
d_call: -
clone_size: many
cdr3_nt: TGCGCCAGCAGCCGAGGGCAGAGAGAGACCCAGTACTTC
cdr3_aa: CASSRGQRETQYF

v_call: TRBV11-2
j_call: TRBJ2-5
d_call: TRBD1
clone_size: few
cdr3_nt: TGTGCCAGCAGCCGTTCCAGGGGGCAAGAGACCCAGTACTTC
cdr3_aa: CASSRSRGQETQYF

v_call: TRBV20-1
j_call: TRBJ2-1
d_call: TRBD2
clone_size: many
cdr3_nt: TGCAGTGCTCTCTCCGGAAGCGGGGGGGCTTATGAGCAGTTCTTC
cdr3_aa: CSALSGSGGAYEQFF

v_call: TRBV18
j_call: TRBJ2-7
d_call: -
clone_size: -
cdr3_nt: TGTGCCAGCTCGAGGGCTATCGGAGGTCGCTCCTACGAGCAGTACTTC
cdr3_aa: CASSRAIGGRSYEQYF

v_call: TRBV29-1
j_call: TRBJ2-1
d_call: TRBD2
clone_size: once
cdr3_nt: TGCAGCTTATCCCCGGGGGGGAATGAGCAGTTCTTC
cdr3_aa: CSLSPGGNEQFF

v_call: TRBV29-1
j_call: TRBJ2-5
d_call: -
clone_size: many
cdr3_nt: TGCAGCGTTGCTCCTAGTGTTGAGACCCAGTACTTC
cdr3_aa: CSVAPSVETQYF

v_call: TRBV15
j_call: TRBJ2-7
d_call: -
clone_size: -
cdr3_nt: TGTGCCACCAGCCAGGAACGTTGGGACACCGGCTACGAGCAGTACTTC
cdr3_aa: CATSQERWDTGYEQYF

v_call: TRBV12-3/TRBV12-4
j_call: TRBJ2-7
d_call: -
clone_size: -
cdr3_nt: TGTGCCAGCGTGGGGACCTACAATGAGCAGTACTTC
cdr3_aa: CASVGTYNEQYF

v_call: TRBV4-1
j_call: TRBJ2-7
d_call: TRBD1
clone_size: -
cdr3_nt: TGCGCCAGCAGCCAATTGGGGACAGGGGGATACGAGCAGTACTTC
cdr3_aa: CASSQLGTGGYEQYF

v_call: TRBV5-1
j_call: TRBJ2-1
d_call: TRBD2
clone_size: -
cdr3_nt: TGCGCCAGCACCTCGGGACTAGCGGGATTTGAAGAGCAGTTCTTC
cdr3_aa: CASTSGLAGFEEQFF

v_call: TRBV6-1
j_call: TRBJ2-3
d_call: TRBD2
clone_size: few
cdr3_nt: TGTGCCAGCAGTACGGGACTAGCGGGAGTAGCTGATACGCAGTATTTT
cdr3_aa: CASSTGLAGVADTQYF

v_call: TRBV4-1
j_call: TRBJ2-1
d_call: -
clone_size: many
cdr3_nt: TGCGCCAGCAGCCAGGTTGAGGACAATGAGCAGTTCTTC
cdr3_aa: CASSQVEDNEQFF

v_call: TRBV7-9
j_call: TRBJ2-1
d_call: TRBD2
clone_size: many
cdr3_nt: TGTGCCAGCAGCTTACCCAGCGGGGGCCTCTTCTACAATGAGCAGTTCTTC
cdr3_aa: CASSLPSGGLFYNEQFF

v_call: TRBV5-4
j_call: TRBJ2-1
d_call: -
clone_size: -
cdr3_nt: TGTGCCAGCAGCCAGGCGGTCTACAATGAGCAGTTCTTC
cdr3_aa: CASSQAVYNEQFF

v_call: TRBV5-4
j_call: TRBJ2-5
d_call: -
clone_size: -
cdr3_nt: TGTGCCAGCAGTCGGGGCGGAGGCAGGCAAGAGGCCCAGTACTTC
cdr3_aa: CASSRGGGRQEAQYF

v_call: TRBV20-1
j_call: TRBJ2-7
d_call: TRBD2
clone_size: -
cdr3_nt: TGCAGTGCTAGGACCAGGACTAGCTCCTACGAGCAGTACTTC
cdr3_aa: CSARTRTSSYEQYF

v_call: TRBV7-2
j_call: TRBJ1-2
d_call: -
clone_size: -
cdr3_nt: TGTGCCAGCAGCTCAAATGACAGGATCTACACCTTC
cdr3_aa: CASSSNDRIYTF

v_call: TRBV20-1
j_call: TRBJ1-2
d_call: -
clone_size: medium-sized
cdr3_nt: TGCAGTGCTAGAGATCCGGGGACCTATGGCTACACCTTC
cdr3_aa: CSARDPGTYGYTF

v_call: TRBV27
j_call: TRBJ2-1
d_call: TRBD2
clone_size: -
cdr3_nt: TGTGCCAGCAGACCACCGGGACTAGCGGGATCAGTGCAGTTCTTC
cdr3_aa: CASRPPGLAGSVQFF

v_call: TRBV5-6
j_call: TRBJ1-2
d_call: -
clone_size: few
cdr3_nt: TGTGCCAGCAGCTGGACCACAGGGACGACTAACTATGGCTACACCTTC
cdr3_aa: CASSWTTGTTNYGYTF

v_call: TRBV7-9
j_call: TRBJ1-2
d_call: TRBD1
clone_size: many
cdr3_nt: TGTGCCAGCAGCCTCGGGACAGGGCATGGCTACACCTTC
cdr3_aa: CASSLGTGHGYTF

v_call: TRBV11-2
j_call: TRBJ1-4
d_call: TRBD1
clone_size: few
cdr3_nt: TGTGCCAGCAGCTTTTATGGACAGGAAAATGAAAAACTGTTTTTT
cdr3_aa: CASSFYGQENEKLFF

v_call: TRBV20-1
j_call: TRBJ2-3
d_call: -
clone_size: few
cdr3_nt: TGCAGTGCTAGTCAAATGGGACGATCTAACACAGATACGCAGTATTTT
cdr3_aa: CSASQMGRSNTDTQYF

v_call: TRBV30
j_call: TRBJ2-7
d_call: -
clone_size: few
cdr3_nt: TGTGCCTGGAGTCATGGACAGCTCTCCTACGAGCAGTACTTC
cdr3_aa: CAWSHGQLSYEQYF

v_call: TRBV10-3
j_call: TRBJ2-2
d_call: TRBD2
clone_size: -
cdr3_nt: TGTGCCATCAGTGAGATCGACGGGAGGGCCGGCACCGGGGAGCTGTTTTTT
cdr3_aa: CAISEIDGRAGTGELFF

v_call: TRBV10-1
j_call: TRBJ2-2
d_call: -
clone_size: -
cdr3_nt: TGCGCCAGCAGCAACAGGGCGGCCGGGGAGCTGTTTTTT
cdr3_aa: CASSNRAAGELFF

v_call: TRBV7-9
j_call: TRBJ2-2
d_call: TRBD1
clone_size: few
cdr3_nt: TGTGCCAGCAGTCGGCAAGGGACAGACACCGGGGAGCTGTTTTTT
cdr3_aa: CASSRQGTDTGELFF

v_call: TRBV20-1
j_call: TRBJ2-5
d_call: -
clone_size: -
cdr3_nt: TGCAGTGCTGAAACATGGGAGACCCAGTACTTC
cdr3_aa: CSAETWETQYF

v_call: TRBV6-5
j_call: TRBJ1-1
d_call: TRBD1
clone_size: -
cdr3_nt: TGTGCCAGCAGTTACTCTGCGGGACAGGGAACTGAAGCTTTCTTT
cdr3_aa: CASSYSAGQGTEAFF

v_call: TRBV9
j_call: TRBJ2-1
d_call: -
clone_size: -
cdr3_nt: TGTGCCAGCAGCCCTTTTATGAATGAGCAGTTCTTC
cdr3_aa: CASSPFMNEQFF

v_call: TRBV29-1
j_call: TRBJ2-3
d_call: TRBD1
clone_size: many
cdr3_nt: TGCAGCGTTTCTCGGACAGGGGGCACAGATACGCAGTATTTT
cdr3_aa: CSVSRTGGTDTQYF

v_call: TRBV20-1
j_call: TRBJ2-7
d_call: TRBD2
clone_size: once
cdr3_nt: TGCAGTGCTGGGACTAGCGGGAGGGCCGTCCACGAGCAGTACTTC
cdr3_aa: CSAGTSGRAVHEQYF

v_call: TRBV28
j_call: TRBJ2-7
d_call: TRBD1
clone_size: many
cdr3_nt: TGTGCCAGCCACATAGGGGACAGCTCCTACGAGCAGTACTTC
cdr3_aa: CASHIGDSSYEQYF

v_call: TRBV7-9
j_call: TRBJ2-1
d_call: TRBD2
clone_size: many
cdr3_nt: TGTGCCAGCAGTAGGGGACTAGGAACCGCTCAGCAGTTCTTC
cdr3_aa: CASSRGLGTAQQFF